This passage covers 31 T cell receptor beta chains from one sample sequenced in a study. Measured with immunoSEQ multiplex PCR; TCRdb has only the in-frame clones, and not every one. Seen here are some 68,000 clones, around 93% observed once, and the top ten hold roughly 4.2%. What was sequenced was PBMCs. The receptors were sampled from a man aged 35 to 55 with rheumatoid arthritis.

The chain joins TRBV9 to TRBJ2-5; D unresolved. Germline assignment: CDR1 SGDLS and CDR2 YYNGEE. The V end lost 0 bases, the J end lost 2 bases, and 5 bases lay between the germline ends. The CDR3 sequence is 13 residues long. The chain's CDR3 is CASSVDSQETQYF. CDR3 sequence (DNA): TGTGCCAGCAGCGTAGACAGTCAAGAGACCCAGTACTTC.

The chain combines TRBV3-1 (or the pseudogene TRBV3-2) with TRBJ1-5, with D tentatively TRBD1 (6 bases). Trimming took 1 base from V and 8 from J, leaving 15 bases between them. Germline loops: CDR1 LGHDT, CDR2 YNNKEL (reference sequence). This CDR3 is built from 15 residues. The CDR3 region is CASSQGRGGLKPQHF. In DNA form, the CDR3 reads TGTGCCAGCAGCCAAGGCCGCGGGGGCCTGAAGCCCCAGCATTTT.

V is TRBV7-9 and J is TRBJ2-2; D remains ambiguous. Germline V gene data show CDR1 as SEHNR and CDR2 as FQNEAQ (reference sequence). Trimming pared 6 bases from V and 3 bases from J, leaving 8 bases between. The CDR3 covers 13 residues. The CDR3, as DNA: TGTGCCAGCAGTAGACGGTACACCGGGGAGCTGTTTTTT. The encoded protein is CASSRRYTGELFF.

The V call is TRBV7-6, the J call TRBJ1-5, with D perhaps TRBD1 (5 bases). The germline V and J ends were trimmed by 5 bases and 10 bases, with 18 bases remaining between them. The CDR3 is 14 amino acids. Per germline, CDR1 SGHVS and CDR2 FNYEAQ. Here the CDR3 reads CASSAGTLSEPQHF. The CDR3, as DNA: TGTGCCAGCAGCGCCGGGACTCTCAGTGAACCCCAGCATTTT.

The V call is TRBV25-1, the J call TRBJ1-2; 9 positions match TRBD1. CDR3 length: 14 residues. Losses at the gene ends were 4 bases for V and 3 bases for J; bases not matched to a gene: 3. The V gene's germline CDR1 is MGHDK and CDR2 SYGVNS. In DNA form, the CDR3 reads TGTGCCAGCAGTGGTGGACAGGGGCACTATGGCTACACCTTC. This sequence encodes CASSGGQGHYGYTF.

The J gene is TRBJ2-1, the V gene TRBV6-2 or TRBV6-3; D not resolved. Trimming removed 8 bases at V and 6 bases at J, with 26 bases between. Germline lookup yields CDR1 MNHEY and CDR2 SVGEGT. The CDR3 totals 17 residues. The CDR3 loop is CASCLDEMGWISNEQFF. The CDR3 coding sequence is TGTGCCAGCTGCCTAGACGAAATGGGTTGGATATCCAATGAGCAGTTCTTC.

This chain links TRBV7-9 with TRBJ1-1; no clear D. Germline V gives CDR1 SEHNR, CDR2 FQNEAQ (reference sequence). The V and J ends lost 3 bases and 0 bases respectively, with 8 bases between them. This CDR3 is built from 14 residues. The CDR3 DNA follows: TGTGCCAGCAGCTTTGAGGGTTTGAACACTGAAGCTTTCTTT. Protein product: CASSFEGLNTEAFF.

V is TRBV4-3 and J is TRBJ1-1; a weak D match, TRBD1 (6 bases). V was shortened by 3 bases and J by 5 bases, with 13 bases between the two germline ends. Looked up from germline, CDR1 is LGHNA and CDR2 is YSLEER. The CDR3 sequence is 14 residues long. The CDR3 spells CASSHITRGTEAFF. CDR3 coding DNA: TGCGCCAGCAGCCATATCACAAGGGGGACTGAAGCTTTCTTT.

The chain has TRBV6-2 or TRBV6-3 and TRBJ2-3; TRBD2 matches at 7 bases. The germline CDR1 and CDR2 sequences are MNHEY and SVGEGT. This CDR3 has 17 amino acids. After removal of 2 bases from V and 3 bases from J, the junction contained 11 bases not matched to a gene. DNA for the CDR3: TGTGCCAGCAGTTACCCTCTAGCGGAGGAGAGGACAGATACGCAGTATTTT. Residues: CASSYPLAEERTDTQYF.

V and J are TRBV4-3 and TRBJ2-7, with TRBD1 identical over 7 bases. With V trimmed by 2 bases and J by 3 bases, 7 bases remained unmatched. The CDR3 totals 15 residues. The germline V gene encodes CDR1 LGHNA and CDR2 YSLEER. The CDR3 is CASSQSTGLGYEQYF. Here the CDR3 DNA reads TGCGCCAGCAGCCAATCGACAGGGCTCGGCTACGAGCAGTACTTC.

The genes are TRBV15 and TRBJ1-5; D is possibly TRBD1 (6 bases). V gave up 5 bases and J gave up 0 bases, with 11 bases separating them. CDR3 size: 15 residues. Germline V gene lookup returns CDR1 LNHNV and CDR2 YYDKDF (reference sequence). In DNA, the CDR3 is TGTGCCACCAGCTCCGACAGGTATAGCAATCAGCCCCAGCATTTT. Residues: CATSSDRYSNQPQHF. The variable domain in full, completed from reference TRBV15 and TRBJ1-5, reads DAMVIQNPRYQVTQFGKPVTLSCSQTLNHNVMYWYQQKSSQAPKLLFHYYDKDFNNEADTPDNFQSRRPNTSFCFLDIRSPGLGDTAMYLCATSSDRYSNQPQHFGDGTRLSIL.

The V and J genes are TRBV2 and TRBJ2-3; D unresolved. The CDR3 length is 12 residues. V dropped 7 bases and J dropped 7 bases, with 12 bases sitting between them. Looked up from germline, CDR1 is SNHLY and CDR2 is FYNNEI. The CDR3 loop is CASTASSNTQYF. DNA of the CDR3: TGTGCCAGCACCGCTTCCTCAAATACGCAGTATTTT.

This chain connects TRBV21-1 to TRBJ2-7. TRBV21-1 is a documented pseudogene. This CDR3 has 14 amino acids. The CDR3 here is CASSPEGESYEQYF. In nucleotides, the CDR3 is TGTGCCAGCAGCCCGGAGGGGGAGTCCTACGAGCAGTACTTC.

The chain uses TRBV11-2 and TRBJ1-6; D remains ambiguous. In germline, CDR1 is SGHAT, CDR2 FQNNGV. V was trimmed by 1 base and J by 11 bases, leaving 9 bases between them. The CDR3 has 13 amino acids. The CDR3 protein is CASSLGAPPPLHF. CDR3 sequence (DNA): TGTGCCAGCAGCTTAGGGGCCCCTCCACCCCTCCACTTT.

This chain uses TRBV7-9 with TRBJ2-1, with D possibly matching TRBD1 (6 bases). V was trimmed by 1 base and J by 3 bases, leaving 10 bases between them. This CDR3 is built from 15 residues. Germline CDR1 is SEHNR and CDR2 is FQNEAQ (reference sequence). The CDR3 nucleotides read TGTGCCAGCAGCTTAGGGGGACATGGCTACAATGAGCAGTTCTTC. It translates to CASSLGGHGYNEQFF.

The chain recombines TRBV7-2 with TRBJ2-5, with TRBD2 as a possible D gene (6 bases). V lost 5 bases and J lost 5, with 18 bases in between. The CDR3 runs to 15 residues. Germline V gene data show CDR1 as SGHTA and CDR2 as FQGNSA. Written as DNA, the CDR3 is TGTGCCAGCAGCAGCGTCCCGGGAGAATGGGAGACCCAGTACTTC. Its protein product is CASSSVPGEWETQYF.

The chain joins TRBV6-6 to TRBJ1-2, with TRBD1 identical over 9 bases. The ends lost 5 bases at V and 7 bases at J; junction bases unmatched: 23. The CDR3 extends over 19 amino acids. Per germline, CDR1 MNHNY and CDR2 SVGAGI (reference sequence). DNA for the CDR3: TGTGCCAGCAGTCCACAACAAGAGACAGGGGGATACCCATCGCGTGGCTACACCTTC. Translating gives CASSPQQETGGYPSRGYTF.

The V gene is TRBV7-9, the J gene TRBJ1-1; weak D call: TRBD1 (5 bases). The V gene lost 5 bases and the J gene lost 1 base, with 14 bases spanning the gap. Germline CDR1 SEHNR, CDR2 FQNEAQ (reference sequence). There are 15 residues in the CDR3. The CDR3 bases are TGTGCCAGCAGCCATGGACCGGGACGGAACACTGAAGCTTTCTTT. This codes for CASSHGPGRNTEAFF.

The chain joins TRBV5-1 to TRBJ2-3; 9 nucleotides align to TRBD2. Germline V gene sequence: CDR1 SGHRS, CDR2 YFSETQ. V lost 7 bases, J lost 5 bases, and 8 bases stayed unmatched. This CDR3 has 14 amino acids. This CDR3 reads CASYLAGAVDTQYF. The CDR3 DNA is TGCGCCAGCTACTTAGCGGGAGCGGTAGATACGCAGTATTTT.

CDR3 sequence (DNA): TGCGCCAGCAGCCCAACCGGGACAGAAAACACCGGGGAGCTGTTTTTT. This codes for CASSPTGTENTGELFF. The chain couples TRBV5-1 to TRBJ2-2, with 7 bases aligning to TRBD1. Germline CDR1 SGHRS, CDR2 YFSETQ. With 4 bases clipped from V and 2 bases from J, the junction kept 8 bases outside the gene matches. The CDR3 covers 16 residues.

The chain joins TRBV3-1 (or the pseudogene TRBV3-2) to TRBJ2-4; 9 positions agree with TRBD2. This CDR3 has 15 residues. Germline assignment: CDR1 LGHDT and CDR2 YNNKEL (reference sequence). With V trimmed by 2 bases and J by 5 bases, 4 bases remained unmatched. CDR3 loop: CASSQLRLAENIQYF. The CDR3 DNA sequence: TGTGCCAGCAGCCAATTGCGACTAGCGGAAAACATTCAGTACTTC.

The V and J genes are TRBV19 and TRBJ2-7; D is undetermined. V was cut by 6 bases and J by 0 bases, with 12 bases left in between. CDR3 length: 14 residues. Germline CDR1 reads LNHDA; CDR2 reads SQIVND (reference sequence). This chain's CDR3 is CASSSTYSSYEQYF. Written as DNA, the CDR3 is TGTGCCAGTAGCTCAACCTATAGCTCCTACGAGCAGTACTTC.

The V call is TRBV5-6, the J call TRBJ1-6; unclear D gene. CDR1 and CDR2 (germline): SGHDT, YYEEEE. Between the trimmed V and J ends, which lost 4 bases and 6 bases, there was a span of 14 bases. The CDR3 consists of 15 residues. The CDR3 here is CASSGLPLPNSPLHF. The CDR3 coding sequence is TGTGCCAGCAGCGGATTGCCCCTGCCTAATTCACCCCTCCACTTT. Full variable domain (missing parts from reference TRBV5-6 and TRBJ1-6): DAGVTQSPTHLIKTRGQQVTLRCSPKSGHDTVSWYQQALGQGPQFIFQYYEEEERQRGNFPDRFSGHQFPNYSSELNVNALLLGDSALYLCASSGLPLPNSPLHFGNGTRLTVT.

CDR3 in amino acids: CASRQRGDEAFF. CDR3 nucleotides: TGTGCCAGCAGGCAACGGGGCGATGAAGCTTTCTTT. The chain uses TRBV11-2 and TRBJ1-1, with D perhaps matching TRBD1 (5 bases). Trimming took 6 bases from V and 7 from J, leaving 12 bases between them. The CDR3 is 12 amino acids. From germline, CDR1 is SGHAT and CDR2 FQNNGV.

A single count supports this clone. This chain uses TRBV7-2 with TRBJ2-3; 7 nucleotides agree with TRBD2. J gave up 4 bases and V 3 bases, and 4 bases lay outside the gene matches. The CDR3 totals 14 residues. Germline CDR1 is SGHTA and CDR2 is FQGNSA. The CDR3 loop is CASSLGSGADTQYF. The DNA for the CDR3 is TGTGCCAGCAGCTTGGGGAGCGGGGCAGATACGCAGTATTTT.

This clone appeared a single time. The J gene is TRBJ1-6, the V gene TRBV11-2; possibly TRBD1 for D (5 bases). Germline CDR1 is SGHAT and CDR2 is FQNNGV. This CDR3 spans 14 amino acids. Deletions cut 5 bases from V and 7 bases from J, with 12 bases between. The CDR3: CASSGGPENSPLHF. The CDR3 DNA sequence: TGTGCCAGCAGCGGGGGACCTGAAAATTCACCCCTCCACTTT.

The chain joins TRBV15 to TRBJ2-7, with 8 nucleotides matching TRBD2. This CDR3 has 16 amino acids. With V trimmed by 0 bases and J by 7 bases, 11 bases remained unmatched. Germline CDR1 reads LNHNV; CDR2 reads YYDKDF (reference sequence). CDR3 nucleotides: TGTGCCACCAGCAGAGATGAACGGGGGGGCTGGGAAGAGCAGTACTTC. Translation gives CATSRDERGGWEEQYF.

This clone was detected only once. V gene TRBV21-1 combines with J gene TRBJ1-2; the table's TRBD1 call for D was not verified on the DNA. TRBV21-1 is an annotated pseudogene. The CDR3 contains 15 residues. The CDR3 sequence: CASSSRDSDLYGYTF. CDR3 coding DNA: TGTGCCAGCAGCTCCCGGGACAGCGACCTTTATGGCTACACCTTC.

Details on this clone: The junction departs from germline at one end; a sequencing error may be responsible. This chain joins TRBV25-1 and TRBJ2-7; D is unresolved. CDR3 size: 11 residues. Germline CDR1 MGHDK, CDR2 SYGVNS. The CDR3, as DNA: TGTGCCAGCAGTTCTCATATAGGGCAGGACTTC. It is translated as CASSSHIGQDF.

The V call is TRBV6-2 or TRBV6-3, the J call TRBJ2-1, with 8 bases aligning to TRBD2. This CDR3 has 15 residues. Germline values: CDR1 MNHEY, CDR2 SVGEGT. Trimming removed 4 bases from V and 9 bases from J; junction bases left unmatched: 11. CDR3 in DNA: TGTGCCAGCAGTTCCCTGCGAGCGGGAGCTGGTGAGCAGTTCTTC. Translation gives CASSSLRAGAGEQFF.

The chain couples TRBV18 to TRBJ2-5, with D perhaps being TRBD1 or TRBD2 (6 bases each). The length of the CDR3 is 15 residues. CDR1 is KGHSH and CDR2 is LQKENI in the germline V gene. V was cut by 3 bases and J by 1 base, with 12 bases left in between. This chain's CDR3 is CASSPRGGPQETQYF. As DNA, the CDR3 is TGTGCCAGCTCACCGCGAGGGGGGCCCCAAGAGACCCAGTACTTC.